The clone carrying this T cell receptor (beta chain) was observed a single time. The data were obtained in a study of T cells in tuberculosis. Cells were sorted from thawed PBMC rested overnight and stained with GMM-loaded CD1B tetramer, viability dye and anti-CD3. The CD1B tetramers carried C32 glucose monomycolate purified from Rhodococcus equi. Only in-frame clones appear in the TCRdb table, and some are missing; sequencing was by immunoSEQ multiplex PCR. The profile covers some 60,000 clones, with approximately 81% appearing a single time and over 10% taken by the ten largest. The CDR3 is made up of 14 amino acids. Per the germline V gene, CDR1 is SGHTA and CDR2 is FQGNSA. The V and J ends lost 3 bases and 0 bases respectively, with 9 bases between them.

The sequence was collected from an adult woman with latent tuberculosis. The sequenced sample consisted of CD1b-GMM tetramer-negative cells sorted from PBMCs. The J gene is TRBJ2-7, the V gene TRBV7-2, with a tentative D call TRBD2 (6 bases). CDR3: CASSLGLRSYEQYF. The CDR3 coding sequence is TGTGCCAGCAGCTTGGGACTGCGCTCCTACGAGCAGTACTTC. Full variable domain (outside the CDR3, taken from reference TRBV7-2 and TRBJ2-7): GAGVSQSPSNKVTEKGKDVELRCDPISGHTALYWYRQSLGQGLEFLIYFQGNSAPDKSGLPSDRFSAERTGGSVSTLTIQRTQQEDSAVYLCASSLGLRSYEQYFGPGTRLTVT.